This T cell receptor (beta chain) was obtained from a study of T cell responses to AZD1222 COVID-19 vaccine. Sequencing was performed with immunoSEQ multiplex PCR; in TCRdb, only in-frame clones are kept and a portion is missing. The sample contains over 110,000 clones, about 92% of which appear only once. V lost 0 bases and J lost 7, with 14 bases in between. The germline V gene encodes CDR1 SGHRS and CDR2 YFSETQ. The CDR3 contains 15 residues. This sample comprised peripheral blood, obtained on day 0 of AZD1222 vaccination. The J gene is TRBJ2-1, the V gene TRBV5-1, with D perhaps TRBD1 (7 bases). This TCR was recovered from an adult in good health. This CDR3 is CASSLALEGANEQFF. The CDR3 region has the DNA TGCGCCAGCAGCTTGGCCCTGGAGGGGGCAAATGAGCAGTTCTTC.